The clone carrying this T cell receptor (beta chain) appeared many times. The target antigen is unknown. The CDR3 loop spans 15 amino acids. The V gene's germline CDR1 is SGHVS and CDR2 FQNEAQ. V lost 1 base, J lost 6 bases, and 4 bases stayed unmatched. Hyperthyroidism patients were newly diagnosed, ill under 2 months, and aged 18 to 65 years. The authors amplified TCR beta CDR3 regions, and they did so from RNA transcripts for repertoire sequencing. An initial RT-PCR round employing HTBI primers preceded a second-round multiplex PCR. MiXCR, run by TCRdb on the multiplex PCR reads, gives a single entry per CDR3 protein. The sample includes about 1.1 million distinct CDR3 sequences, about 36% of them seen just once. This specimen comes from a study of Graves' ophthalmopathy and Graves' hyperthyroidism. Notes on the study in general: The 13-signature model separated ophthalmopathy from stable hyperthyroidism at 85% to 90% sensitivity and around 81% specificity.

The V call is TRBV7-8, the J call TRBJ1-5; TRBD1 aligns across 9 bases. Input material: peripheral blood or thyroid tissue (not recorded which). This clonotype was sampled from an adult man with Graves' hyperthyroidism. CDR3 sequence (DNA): TGTGCCAGCAGCTTAGGGGACAGGGAAACTCAGCCCCAGCATTTT. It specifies CASSLGDRETQPQHF.